The 18 T cell receptor beta chains in this list originate from one sample, sequenced in a study of cytomegalovirus exposure and HLA in healthy donors. Only in-frame clones appear in the TCRdb table, and some are missing; sequencing was by immunoSEQ multiplex PCR. The table shows 97,000 or so clones, with roughly 87% occurring only once. Sequenced material: PBMCs. Receptors were obtained from a woman in her 30s in good health and CMV-seronegative.

The V call is TRBV4-2, the J call TRBJ2-1, with 13 bases lining up with TRBD2. Unmatched junction bases numbered 10, after V lost 6 bases and J lost 8 bases. Germline V gene data show CDR1 as LGHNA and CDR2 as YNFKEQ. The CDR3 length is 16 residues. CDR3 in amino acids: CASSPSAGLAGHEQFF. Written as DNA, the CDR3 is TGTGCCAGCAGTCCAAGCGCGGGACTAGCGGGGCATGAGCAGTTCTTC.

This rearrangement joins TRBV6-1 to TRBJ2-7; D gene uncertain. Germline V gene data show CDR1 as MNHNS and CDR2 as SASEGT. Trimming left V 4 bases short and J 3 bases short, with 4 bases between. This CDR3 has 11 residues. The CDR3 DNA follows: TGTGCCAGCAGTGCCTTCTACGAGCAGTACTTC. Its protein is CASSAFYEQYF.

In this sample, this clone turned up once. This sequence joins TRBV15 and TRBJ1-5; D may be TRBD1 (6 bases). Trimming shortened V by 1 base and J by 0 bases, and 13 bases separated the two germline ends. The CDR3 runs to 17 residues. CDR1 and CDR2 (germline): LNHNV, YYDKDF (reference sequence). CDR3 region: CATSRGGHPNSNQPQHF. CDR3 nucleotides: TGTGCCACCAGCAGAGGGGGGCACCCTAATAGCAATCAGCCCCAGCATTTT.

The rearrangement links TRBV28 to TRBJ2-7; 10 bases map to TRBD2. The V gene end was trimmed by 7 bases and the J gene end by 0 bases; junction bases not matched to a gene: 9. This CDR3 region has 16 residues. Germline V CDR1 and CDR2: MDHEN, SYDVKM. In DNA, the CDR3 is TGTGCCAGCAATCCCGCTAGCGGGAGCCCCTCCTACGAGCAGTACTTC. The encoded protein is CASNPASGSPSYEQYF.

CDR3 sequence reads: CASSSGGVEETQYF. The CDR3 DNA follows: TGCGCCAGCAGCTCGGGGGGAGTTGAGGAGACCCAGTACTTC. This chain joins TRBV5-1 and TRBJ2-5; 7 bases match TRBD2. Germline CDR1 reads SGHRS; CDR2 reads YFSETQ. V dropped 3 bases and J dropped 5; count of bases not matched to a gene: 7. This CDR3 region has 14 residues.

In this sample, this clone turned up once. The chain carries TRBV7-9 and TRBJ1-6; a possible D gene is TRBD1 (6 bases). This CDR3 region has 16 residues. Trimming pared 2 bases from V and 9 bases from J, leaving 17 bases between. Germline-derived CDR1 and CDR2 are SEHNR and FQNEAQ (reference sequence). The DNA for the CDR3 is TGTGCCAGCAGCTTAAGCGGGAGACAGGCCCCTTCACCCCTCCACTTT. Its protein is CASSLSGRQAPSPLHF.

V and J are TRBV10-2 and TRBJ1-2, with a possible D match to TRBD1 (5 bases). Germline V gene lookup returns CDR1 WSHSY and CDR2 SAAADI. The CDR3 consists of 14 residues. V lost 3 bases to trimming and J lost 6 bases, with 14 bases between them. The CDR3 sequence: CASSDLRQLNGYTF. The DNA of the CDR3 is TGCGCCAGCAGTGACCTCAGACAGCTCAATGGCTACACCTTC.

Concerning this clone: The junction shows a germline mismatch at one end, possibly a read error. The chain has TRBV7-9 and TRBJ1-2; possible D gene TRBD1, 6 bases. The CDR3 totals 13 residues. CDR1 is SEHNR and CDR2 is FQNEAQ in the germline V gene (reference sequence). CDR3 loop: CAASSGTNTPHRF. The CDR3 region has the DNA TGTGCCGCCTCCTCCGGGACAAACACCCCCCATCGGTTC.

This chain joins TRBV9 and TRBJ1-5; 8 bases line up with TRBD1. This CDR3 has 16 residues. Germline assignment: CDR1 SGDLS and CDR2 YYNGEE. Trimming cost V 3 bases and J 6 bases; bases outside gene matches: 11. Here the CDR3 reads CASSAGQGGFGQPQHF. CDR3 bases: TGTGCCAGCAGCGCTGGACAGGGAGGGTTTGGTCAGCCCCAGCATTTT.

The chain couples TRBV13 to TRBJ2-2, with D tentatively TRBD2 (6 bases). V lost 4 bases, J lost 1 base, and 16 bases lay in between. The CDR3 loop spans 17 amino acids. CDR1 and CDR2 (germline): PRHDT, FYEKMQ (reference sequence). CDR3 sequence reads: CASSYLGGSGNTGELFF. The CDR3 region has the DNA TGTGCCAGCAGCTATCTTGGAGGTAGCGGGAACACCGGGGAGCTGTTTTTT. Drawing the rest from reference TRBV13 and TRBJ2-2, the complete variable domain is AAGVIQSPRHLIKEKRETATLKCYPIPRHDTVYWYQQGPGQDPQFLISFYEKMQSDKGSIPDRFSAQQFSDYHSELNMSSLELGDSALYFCASSYLGGSGNTGELFFGEGSRLTVL.

The J gene is TRBJ2-5, the V gene TRBV18, with D possibly matching TRBD1 (5 bases). V lost 6 bases and J lost 5, with 16 bases in between. This CDR3 has 14 amino acids. Germline V CDR1 and CDR2: KGHSH, LQKENI. CDR3 amino acids: CASSYDSLRETQYF. DNA of the CDR3: TGTGCCAGCTCCTACGACAGCCTCAGGGAGACCCAGTACTTC.

The chain employs TRBV14 and TRBJ2-5, with TRBD2 matching 7 bases. Trimming at V came to 7 bases and at J to 0 bases, leaving 17 bases not matched to a gene. The CDR3 extends over 18 amino acids. CDR1 SGHDN and CDR2 FVKESK come from the germline V gene. The CDR3 spells CASTLSPRLGRDQETQYF. The CDR3 DNA follows: TGTGCCAGCACCTTATCCCCGCGACTTGGGAGGGACCAAGAGACCCAGTACTTC.

This chain uses TRBV5-4 with TRBJ1-1; D is ambiguous. The germline CDR1 and CDR2 sequences are SGHNT and YYREEE (reference sequence). V gave up 6 bases and J gave up 1 base, with 13 bases separating them. The CDR3 covers 14 residues. The DNA for the CDR3 is TGTGCCAGCAAGGTGGGGAGCTCGAACACTGAAGCTTTCTTT. This codes for CASKVGSSNTEAFF.

The sample holds one count of this clone. The chain couples TRBV5-1 to TRBJ2-1; 10 bases agree with TRBD2. The length of the CDR3 is 15 residues. The germline V gene has CDR1 SGHRS and CDR2 YFSETQ. J was trimmed by 6 bases and V by 3 bases; bases with no gene match: 6. The CDR3 spells CASSSSGSRSNEQFF. CDR3 nucleotides: TGCGCCAGCAGCTCTAGCGGGAGCCGGTCCAATGAGCAGTTCTTC.

This rearrangement joins TRBV28 to TRBJ1-2; weak D call: TRBD1 (6 bases). The CDR3 has 13 amino acids. CDR1 is MDHEN, CDR2 SYDVKM, per germline. The germline V and J ends were trimmed by 5 bases and 4 bases, with 11 bases remaining between them. The DNA for the CDR3 is TGTGCCAGCAGTACAACAGGGTCCTATGGCTACACCTTC. This codes for CASSTTGSYGYTF.

The J gene is TRBJ1-4, the V gene TRBV10-3; D may be TRBD1 (6 bases). The germline gives CDR1 ENHRY, CDR2 SYGVKD. This CDR3 spans 15 amino acids. V was clipped by 2 bases and J by 8 bases, with 15 bases between them. CDR3 region: CAISENRVAGEKLFF. For the CDR3, the DNA is TGTGCCATCAGTGAGAACAGGGTTGCTGGAGAAAAACTGTTTTTT.

This chain connects TRBV28 to TRBJ2-7; D is perhaps TRBD2 (6 bases). CDR1 is MDHEN and CDR2 is SYDVKM in the germline V gene. The CDR3 is made up of 15 amino acids. V was cut by 6 bases and J by 3 bases, with 18 bases left in between. In nucleotides, the CDR3 is TGTGCCAGCAGCCCCCCCGCGGGACCCTACTACGAGCAGTACTTC. Encoded protein: CASSPPAGPYYEQYF.

This chain joins TRBV9 and TRBJ2-1; possibly TRBD2 for D (6 bases). Trimming shortened V by 0 bases and J by 4 bases, and 11 bases separated the two germline ends. The CDR3 is 15 residues long. Germline lookup yields CDR1 SGDLS and CDR2 YYNGEE. CDR3 in DNA: TGTGCCAGCAGCGTAGTAGCGGAATTTTACAATGAGCAGTTCTTC. Residues: CASSVVAEFYNEQFF.